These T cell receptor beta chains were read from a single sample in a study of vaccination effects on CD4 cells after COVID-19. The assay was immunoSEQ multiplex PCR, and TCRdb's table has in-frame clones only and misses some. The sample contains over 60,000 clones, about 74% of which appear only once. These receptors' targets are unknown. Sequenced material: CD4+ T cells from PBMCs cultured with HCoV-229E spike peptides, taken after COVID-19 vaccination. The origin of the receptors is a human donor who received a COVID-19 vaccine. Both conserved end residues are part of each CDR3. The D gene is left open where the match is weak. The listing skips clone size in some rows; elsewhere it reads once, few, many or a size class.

CDR3aa: CASSSVFGTGNQPQHF
CDR3nt: TGTGCCAGCAGCTCGGTATTCGGGACAGGGAATCAGCCCCAGCATTTT
j_gene: TRBJ1-5
d_gene: TRBD1
abundance: .
v_gene: TRBV5-5

CDR3aa: CASSQKGAGELFF
CDR3nt: TGTGCCAGCAGTCAAAAGGGGGCTGGGGAGCTGTTTTTT
j_gene: TRBJ2-2
d_gene: TRBD1
abundance: .
v_gene: TRBV27

CDR3aa: CASLAFGTGMATNEKLFF
CDR3nt: TGCGCCAGCTTGGCCTTCGGGACAGGGATGGCAACTAATGAAAAACTGTTTTTT
j_gene: TRBJ1-4
d_gene: TRBD1
abundance: .
v_gene: TRBV10-2

CDR3aa: CASSFVQLAASSGDYNEQFF
CDR3nt: TGTGCCAGCAGTTTTGTACAACTAGCAGCTTCTAGCGGGGACTACAATGAGCAGTTCTTC
j_gene: TRBJ2-1
d_gene: TRBD2
abundance: few
v_gene: TRBV6-2/TRBV6-3

CDR3aa: CASSVAAGVINEQFF
CDR3nt: TGTGCCAGCAGCGTTGCGGCAGGAGTGATCAATGAGCAGTTCTTC
j_gene: TRBJ2-1
d_gene: .
abundance: .
v_gene: TRBV9

CDR3aa: CASSQVGQGYSEAFF
CDR3nt: TGTGCCAGCAGCCAAGTGGGACAGGGATATTCTGAAGCTTTCTTT
j_gene: TRBJ1-1
d_gene: TRBD1
abundance: .
v_gene: TRBV14

CDR3aa: CASISRGHQPQHF
CDR3nt: TGTGCCAGCATTAGCAGGGGTCATCAGCCCCAGCATTTT
j_gene: TRBJ1-5
d_gene: .
abundance: .
v_gene: TRBV28

CDR3aa: CASSLGAASYGYTF
CDR3nt: TGCGCCAGCAGCTTGGGGGCCGCTTCCTATGGCTACACCTTC
j_gene: TRBJ1-2
d_gene: .
abundance: .
v_gene: TRBV5-1

CDR3aa: CASSLGKQGNTEAFF
CDR3nt: TGTGCCAGCAGCTTGGGAAAACAGGGGAACACTGAAGCTTTCTTT
j_gene: TRBJ1-1
d_gene: .
abundance: .
v_gene: TRBV5-4

CDR3aa: CASSAHRVDEQFF
CDR3nt: TGTGCCAGCAGCGCACACAGGGTAGATGAGCAGTTCTTC
j_gene: TRBJ2-1
d_gene: .
abundance: .
v_gene: TRBV9

CDR3aa: CASSSGGTPLTGELFF
CDR3nt: TGTGCCAGTAGTTCCGGCGGGACACCACTCACCGGGGAGCTGTTTTTT
j_gene: TRBJ2-2
d_gene: .
abundance: once
v_gene: TRBV19

CDR3aa: CASSLAGGPTDTQYF
CDR3nt: TGTGCCAGCAGCTTAGCGGGGGGCCCCACAGATACGCAGTATTTT
j_gene: TRBJ2-3
d_gene: .
abundance: .
v_gene: TRBV7-2

CDR3aa: CAWTARTGGAGANVLTF
CDR3nt: TGTGCCTGGACCGCTCGGACAGGGGGCGCTGGGGCCAACGTCCTGACTTTC
j_gene: TRBJ2-6
d_gene: TRBD1
abundance: .
v_gene: TRBV30

CDR3aa: CASSGQGSKDTQYF
CDR3nt: TGTGCCAGCAGTGGACAGGGGTCAAAAGATACGCAGTATTTT
j_gene: TRBJ2-3
d_gene: TRBD1
abundance: .
v_gene: TRBV6-2/TRBV6-3

CDR3aa: CASSPTGSETQYF
CDR3nt: TGTGCCAGCTCGCCGACAGGGTCAGAGACCCAGTACTTC
j_gene: TRBJ2-5
d_gene: TRBD1
abundance: .
v_gene: TRBV18

CDR3aa: CASSRDRRQETQYF
CDR3nt: TGTGCCAGCAGTCGGGACAGAAGACAAGAGACCCAGTACTTC
j_gene: TRBJ2-5
d_gene: TRBD1
abundance: .
v_gene: TRBV6-6

CDR3aa: CASSRRVSTDTQYF
CDR3nt: TGTGCCAGCAGTCGGCGGGTTAGCACAGATACGCAGTATTTT
j_gene: TRBJ2-3
d_gene: .
abundance: .
v_gene: TRBV2

CDR3aa: CASSFGAEDTPQHF
CDR3nt: TGCGCCAGCAGCTTTGGGGCCGAGGACACTCCCCAGCATTTT
j_gene: TRBJ1-5
d_gene: .
abundance: .
v_gene: TRBV5-1

CDR3aa: CASSPGEGSSYNSPLHF
CDR3nt: TGCGCCAGCAGCCCCGGGGAAGGGAGCTCCTATAATTCACCCCTCCACTTT
j_gene: TRBJ1-6
d_gene: .
abundance: .
v_gene: TRBV4-1

CDR3aa: CASSVVSVSGNTIYF
CDR3nt: TGTGCCAGCAGTGTGGTGTCGGTTTCTGGAAACACCATATATTTT
j_gene: TRBJ1-3
d_gene: .
abundance: .
v_gene: TRBV2

CDR3aa: CASSFGSLLNGYTF
CDR3nt: TGTGCCAGCAGCTTTGGGTCGCTACTGAATGGCTACACCTTC
j_gene: TRBJ1-2
d_gene: .
abundance: .
v_gene: TRBV5-6

CDR3aa: CASSLTGVVTDTQYF
CDR3nt: TGTGCCAGCAGCCTGACAGGGGTGGTCACAGATACGCAGTATTTT
j_gene: TRBJ2-3
d_gene: TRBD1
abundance: .
v_gene: TRBV7-9

CDR3aa: CACWDRGLNEKLFF
CDR3nt: TGTGCCTGCTGGGATCGGGGCCTCAATGAAAAACTGTTTTTT
j_gene: TRBJ1-4
d_gene: .
abundance: once
v_gene: TRBV30

CDR3aa: CASSQQGPNEKLFF
CDR3nt: TGTGCCAGCAGTCAACAGGGGCCAAATGAAAAACTGTTTTTT
j_gene: TRBJ1-4
d_gene: TRBD1
abundance: .
v_gene: TRBV2

CDR3aa: CASRRGTDTQYF
CDR3nt: TGTGCCAGCAGGAGGGGGACAGATACGCAGTATTTT
j_gene: TRBJ2-3
d_gene: .
abundance: .
v_gene: TRBV2

CDR3aa: CASSSSGGKGHTEAFF
CDR3nt: TGTGCCAGCAGCTCTAGCGGGGGAAAGGGACACACTGAAGCTTTCTTT
j_gene: TRBJ1-1
d_gene: .
abundance: .
v_gene: TRBV5-4